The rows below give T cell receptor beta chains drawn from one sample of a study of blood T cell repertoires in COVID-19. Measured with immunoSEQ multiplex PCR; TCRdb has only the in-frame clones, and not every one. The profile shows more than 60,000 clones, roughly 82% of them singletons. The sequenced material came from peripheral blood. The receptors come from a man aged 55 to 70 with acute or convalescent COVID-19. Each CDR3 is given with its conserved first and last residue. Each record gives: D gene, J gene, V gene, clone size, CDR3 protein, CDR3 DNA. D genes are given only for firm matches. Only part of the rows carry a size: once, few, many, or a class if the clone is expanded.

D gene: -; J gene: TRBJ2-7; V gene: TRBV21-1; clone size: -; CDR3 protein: CASSKPGLAGVTSYEQYF; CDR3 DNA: TGTGCCAGCAGCAAACCTGGACTAGCGGGGGTGACCTCCTACGAGCAGTACTTC
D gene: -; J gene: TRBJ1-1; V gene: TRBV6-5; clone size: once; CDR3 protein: CASSWTRDTEAFF; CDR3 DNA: TGTGCCAGCAGTTGGACAAGGGACACTGAAGCTTTCTTT
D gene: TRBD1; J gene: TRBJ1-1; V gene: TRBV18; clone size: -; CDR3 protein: CASSQGQLIGMGTEAFF; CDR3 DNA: TGTGCCAGCTCCCAGGGACAGCTTATCGGGATGGGCACTGAAGCTTTCTTT
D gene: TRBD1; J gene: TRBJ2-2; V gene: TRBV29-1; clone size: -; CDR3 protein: CSVEGQGAAGELFF; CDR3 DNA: TGCAGCGTTGAGGGACAGGGGGCAGCCGGGGAGCTGTTTTTT
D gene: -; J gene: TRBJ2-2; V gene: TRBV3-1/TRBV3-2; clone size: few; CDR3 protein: CASSYDTLNTGELFF; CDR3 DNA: TGTGCCAGCAGCTACGACACCTTGAACACCGGGGAGCTGTTTTTT
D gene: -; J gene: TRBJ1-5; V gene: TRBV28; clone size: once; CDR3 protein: CASRPYRVPSNQPQHF; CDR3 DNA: TGTGCCAGCAGACCCTACAGGGTTCCAAGCAATCAGCCCCAGCATTTT
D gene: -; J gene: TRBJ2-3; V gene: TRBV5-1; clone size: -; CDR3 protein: CASSLEQTTDTQYF; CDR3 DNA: TGCGCCAGCAGCTTGGAACAGACCACAGATACGCAGTATTTT
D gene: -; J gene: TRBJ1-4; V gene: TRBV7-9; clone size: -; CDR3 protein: CASSYGGVLEKLFF; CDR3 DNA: TGTGCCAGCAGCTATGGGGGGGTTTTGGAAAAACTGTTTTTT
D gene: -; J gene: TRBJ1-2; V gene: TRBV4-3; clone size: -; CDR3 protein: CASSQEARQSYGYTF; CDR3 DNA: TGCGCCAGCAGCCAAGAGGCTAGACAGAGCTATGGCTACACCTTC
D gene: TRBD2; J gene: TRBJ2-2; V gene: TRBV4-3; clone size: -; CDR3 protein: CASSQDPAGSYTGELFF; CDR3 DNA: TGCGCCAGCAGCCAAGATCCAGCGGGGTCTTACACCGGGGAGCTGTTTTTT
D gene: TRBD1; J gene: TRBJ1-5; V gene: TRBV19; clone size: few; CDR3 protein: CASSLDRAYQPQHF; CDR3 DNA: TGTGCCAGTAGTCTAGACAGGGCCTATCAGCCCCAGCATTTT
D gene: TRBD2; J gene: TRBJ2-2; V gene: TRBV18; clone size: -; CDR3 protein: CASSPQVAGDAGELFF; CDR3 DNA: TGTGCCAGCTCACCACAAGTAGCGGGAGATGCCGGGGAGCTGTTTTTT
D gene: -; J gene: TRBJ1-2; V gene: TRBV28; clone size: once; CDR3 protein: CACRRGSANYGYTF; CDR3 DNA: TGTGCCTGCAGGAGGGGGTCAGCTAACTATGGCTACACCTTC
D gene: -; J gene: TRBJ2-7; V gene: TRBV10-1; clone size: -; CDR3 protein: CASSEHSTYEQYF; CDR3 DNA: TGCGCCAGCAGTGAGCACTCAACCTACGAGCAGTACTTC
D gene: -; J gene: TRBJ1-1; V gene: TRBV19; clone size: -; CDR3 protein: CASSIMAGMNTEAFF; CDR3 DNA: TGTGCCAGTAGCATCATGGCAGGGATGAACACTGAAGCTTTCTTT
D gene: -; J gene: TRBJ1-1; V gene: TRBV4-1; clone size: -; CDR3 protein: CASSQITDSQRAFF; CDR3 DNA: TGCGCCAGCAGCCAAATCACGGACAGCCAGAGGGCTTTCTTT
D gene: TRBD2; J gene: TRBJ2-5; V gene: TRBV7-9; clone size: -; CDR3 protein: CASSLGGGKETQYF; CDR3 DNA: TGTGCCAGCAGCTTAGGCGGGGGAAAAGAGACCCAGTACTTC
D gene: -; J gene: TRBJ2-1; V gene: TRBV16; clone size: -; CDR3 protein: CASSQTQGKDEQFF; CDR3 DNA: TGTGCCAGCAGCCAAACTCAGGGTAAGGATGAGCAGTTCTTC
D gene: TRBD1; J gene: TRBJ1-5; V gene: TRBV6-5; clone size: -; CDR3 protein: CASSFRGFNQPQHF; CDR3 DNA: TGTGCCAGCAGTTTCAGGGGGTTCAATCAGCCCCAGCATTTT
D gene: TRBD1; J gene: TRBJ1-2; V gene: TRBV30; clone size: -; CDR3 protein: CAWSSTFPGQEKDYTF; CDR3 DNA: TGTGCCTGGAGTTCCACATTCCCAGGACAGGAGAAGGACTACACCTTC
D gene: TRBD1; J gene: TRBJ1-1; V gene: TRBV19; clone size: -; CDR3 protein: CASRSGDRAVVEAFF; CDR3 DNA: TGTGCCAGCCGATCGGGGGACAGGGCGGTTGTTGAAGCTTTCTTT
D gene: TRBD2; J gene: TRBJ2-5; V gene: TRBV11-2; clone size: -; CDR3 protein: CASSLSLAGGPWETQYF; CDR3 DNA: TGTGCCAGCAGCTTGAGCCTAGCGGGAGGGCCTTGGGAGACCCAGTACTTC
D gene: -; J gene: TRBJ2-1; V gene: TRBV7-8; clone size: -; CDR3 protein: CASSLGRDNEQFF; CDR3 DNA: TGTGCCAGCAGCTTAGGACGGGACAATGAGCAGTTCTTC